The rows below give T cell receptor beta chains drawn from one sample of a study of T-cell memory formation after mild COVID-19. TCRdb redid the calling of the 5' RACE reads with MiXCR, one entry per CDR3 protein. The table has 580,000 or so distinct CDR3 sequences, 15% to 20% seen once; the top ten hold less than 10%. Sequencing was performed on PBMCs or a T cell subset sorted from them (not recorded which). The receptors derive from an adult woman who had mild COVID-19 (a few samples of this study predate the infection). Cell type and time point are not known. Both conserved end residues are part of each CDR3. The order of the fields is D gene, V gene, J gene, clone size, CDR3 DNA, CDR3 protein. The D gene is left open where the match is weak. The listing skips clone size in some rows; elsewhere it reads once, few, many or a size class.

>TRBD1|TRBV10-3|TRBJ2-3|-
TGTGCCGTCCGGACAGGGGACCCAGATACGCAGTATTTT
CAVRTGDPDTQYF
>-|TRBV7-9|TRBJ1-6|-
TGTGCCAGCAGCTTAGTAGGACAGTATAATTCACCCCTCCACTTT
CASSLVGQYNSPLHF
>TRBD1|TRBV25-1|TRBJ1-4|-
TGTGCCAGCAGTGAATTCGACAGGGACGAAAAACTGTTTTTT
CASSEFDRDEKLFF
>-|TRBV6-2/TRBV6-3|TRBJ2-7|-
TGTGCCAGCAAACGCACAAGCGGCTCCTACGAGCAGTACTTC
CASKRTSGSYEQYF
>-|TRBV21-1|TRBJ1-5|-
TGTGCCAGCAGCCCAGGGGATCGGAATCAGCCCCAGCATTTT
CASSPGDRNQPQHF
>-|TRBV12-3/TRBV12-4|TRBJ1-1|few
TGTGCCAGCAGTCCGAACAGGGTGAGGACTGAAGCTTTCTTT
CASSPNRVRTEAFF
>-|TRBV7-6|TRBJ2-7|few
TGTGCCAGCAGCTGGACCCAGGGGTCCGAGCAGTACTTC
CASSWTQGSEQYF
>-|TRBV12-3/TRBV12-4|TRBJ2-1|-
TGTGCCAGCAGTACTATTGGGGGGTACAATGAGCAGTTCTTC
CASSTIGGYNEQFF
>-|TRBV4-3|TRBJ2-1|-
TGCGCCAGCAGCCAAAAGGGCCGGGACACCGGAGGGAGGCATGAGCAGTTCTTC
CASSQKGRDTGGRHEQFF
>TRBD2|TRBV6-2/TRBV6-3|TRBJ2-3|-
TGTGCCAGCAGTCCAGAACCCGGACTAGCGGGACTGGGACTGGTCACAGATACGCAGTATTTT
CASSPEPGLAGLGLVTDTQYF
>-|TRBV7-2|TRBJ1-3|-
TGTGCCAGCAGCTTAGATGGGGCTAGGAACACCATATATTTT
CASSLDGARNTIYF
>-|TRBV10-3|TRBJ2-1|few
TGTGCCATCAGGAGTAGCAAAGAGGGTGAGCAGTTCTTC
CAIRSSKEGEQFF
>-|TRBV20-1|TRBJ2-1|few
TGCAGTGCTAGAGAAGGGAGGATCTCCTACAATGAGCAGTTCTTC
CSAREGRISYNEQFF
>TRBD2|TRBV7-2|TRBJ2-1|few
TGTGCCAGCAGCCATTACCCGGGACTAGCCTCCTACAATGAGCAGTTCTTC
CASSHYPGLASYNEQFF
>TRBD1|TRBV5-1|TRBJ2-3|many
TGCGCCAGCAGCTTGGGACAGGGGAGAGATACGCAGTATTTT
CASSLGQGRDTQYF
>TRBD1|TRBV10-3|TRBJ2-5|few
TGTGCCATCAGTTCGGGACAGGGGCAAGAGACCCAGTACTTC
CAISSGQGQETQYF
>-|TRBV21-1|TRBJ2-7|-
TGTGCCAGCAGCAAATCCCGGGACAGGGGCCGTATTGGGCAGTACTTC
CASSKSRDRGRIGQYF
>-|TRBV5-1|TRBJ2-3|-
TGCGCCAGCAGCTTGGGGACCGGGGCCACAGATACGCAGTATTTT
CASSLGTGATDTQYF
>-|TRBV2|TRBJ1-5|-
TGTGCCAGCAAAGCGTGGCTGAATCAGCCCCAGCATTTT
CASKAWLNQPQHF
>TRBD2|TRBV3-1|TRBJ2-5|-
TGTGCCAGCAGCTCTCATTCGGGACTAGCGGGGGAAGAGACCCAGTACTTC
CASSSHSGLAGEETQYF
>-|TRBV4-1|TRBJ1-1|-
TGCGCCAGCAGCCAAGAACGGAACAGGGCGAACACTGAAGCTTTCTTT
CASSQERNRANTEAFF
>TRBD1|TRBV12-3/TRBV12-4|TRBJ1-3|few
TGTGCCAGCAGTCAACAGACAGGGTCGACTGGAAACACCATATATTTT
CASSQQTGSTGNTIYF
>-|TRBV3-1|TRBJ2-2|few
TGTGCCAGCAGCCGGGAATGGGGCACCGGGGAGCTGTTTTTT
CASSREWGTGELFF
>-|TRBV6-6|TRBJ2-2|few
TGTGCCAGCAGTCAAGGAACCTCCGGCACCGGGGAGCTGTTTTTT
CASSQGTSGTGELFF
>-|TRBV4-1|TRBJ2-7|-
TGCGCCAGCAGCCCCGCCCGGGACATATCGTCCGAGCAGTACTTC
CASSPARDISSEQYF
>-|TRBV3-1|TRBJ1-3|-
TGTGCCAGCAGCCAAGGGGAGACACTCTACTCTGGAAACACCATATATTTT
CASSQGETLYSGNTIYF
>-|TRBV7-2|TRBJ2-1|few
TGTGCCAGCAGCTATAAGGGTAGCAGGGAGCAGTTCTTC
CASSYKGSREQFF
>TRBD1|TRBV6-6|TRBJ2-1|few
TGTGCCAGCACTGGGACAGGCGCGAACAATGAGCAGTTCTTC
CASTGTGANNEQFF
>-|TRBV7-2|TRBJ2-7|few
TGTGCCAGCAGCTTAGCCCCTAACGGCGAGCAGTACTTC
CASSLAPNGEQYF
>-|TRBV30|TRBJ1-5|few
TGTGCCTTTTCCGGGGAGGGGAATCAGCCCCAGCATTTT
CAFSGEGNQPQHF
>-|TRBV29-1|TRBJ1-6|few
TGCAGCGCGCAGGAGTCTTGGGATTCACCCCTCCACTTT
CSAQESWDSPLHF
>-|TRBV20-1|TRBJ1-2|-
TGCAGTGCTTCAGGAGCCTATGGCTACACCTTC
CSASGAYGYTF
>-|TRBV5-1|TRBJ2-3|-
TGCGCCAGCAGCTTGTTTGGAGGGGACGCAGATACGCAGTATTTT
CASSLFGGDADTQYF
>-|TRBV6-5|TRBJ2-2|-
TGTGCCACCAGGGTTAGGGGGGAGCTGTTTTTT
CATRVRGELFF
>-|TRBV29-1|TRBJ2-1|-
TGCAGCGCCCAGGGCTTGGTAGCGGTTGAGCAGTTCTTC
CSAQGLVAVEQFF
>-|TRBV29-1|TRBJ2-7|-
TGCAGCTTTAAAGAATCCGGGGCCTACGAGCAGTACTTC
CSFKESGAYEQYF
>-|TRBV30|TRBJ1-1|few
TGTGCCTGGATCAGCAGGTGGTCTGAAGCTTTCTTT
CAWISRWSEAFF
>TRBD2|TRBV12-3/TRBV12-4|TRBJ2-3|few
TGTGCCAGCAGTTTTGAGACTAGCCGCACAGATACGCAGTATTTT
CASSFETSRTDTQYF
>-|TRBV19|TRBJ1-1|few
TGTGCCAGTAGTATAATGGAACAGGGTTTTCCTGAAGCTTTCTTT
CASSIMEQGFPEAFF
>-|TRBV7-9|TRBJ2-3|-
TGTGCCAGCAGCTTAGAAGGGGTCCCAGATACGCAGTATTTT
CASSLEGVPDTQYF
>-|TRBV7-3|TRBJ2-1|few
TGTGCCAGCAGCTTAGGGTCTATCACTGAGCAGTTCTTC
CASSLGSITEQFF
>-|TRBV7-2|TRBJ1-2|-
TGTGCCAGCAGCTTAGATGGACAACTCTATGGCTACACCTTC
CASSLDGQLYGYTF
>TRBD1|TRBV30|TRBJ2-4|many
TGTGCCTGGACGAGCAACGGGGACAGGCTAAACATTCAGTACTTC
CAWTSNGDRLNIQYF
>TRBD2|TRBV3-1|TRBJ2-5|-
TGTGCCAGCAGCCAAGTAGCGGGAGTTCGAGAGACCCAGTACTTC
CASSQVAGVRETQYF
>-|TRBV5-6|TRBJ2-1|-
TGTGCCAGCAGCCCTTCTGGGGCCCGCTACAATGAGCAGTTCTTC
CASSPSGARYNEQFF
>TRBD2|TRBV5-1|TRBJ2-5|-
TGCGCCAGCAGCAAAGGACTAGCGGGGACGGAGACCCAGTACTTC
CASSKGLAGTETQYF
>-|TRBV7-2|TRBJ1-4|-
TGTGCCAGCAGCTTACCGTTTATCAGTAATGAAAAACTGTTTTTT
CASSLPFISNEKLFF
>-|TRBV7-9|TRBJ2-4|-
TGTGCCAGCAGTTCTTTCGAGGCTCTAGCCAAAAACATTCAGTACTTC
CASSSFEALAKNIQYF